Presented here are 20 T cell receptor beta chains from one specimen sequenced in a study of shared clonotypes between healthy human individuals. Profiled with immunoSEQ multiplex PCR; TCRdb holds only in-frame clones, not every one. The data show nearly 1,000,000 clones, roughly 72% seen once. The sequenced material came from memory CD4+ T cells sorted from blood. Subset described: CD45RA-negative fraction. Source of these receptors: a man between 18 and 35 years old in good health.

V is TRBV30 and J is TRBJ1-1; D is uncertain. The CDR3 has 16 residues. V dropped 3 bases and J dropped 8 bases, with 25 bases sitting between them. The germline gives CDR1 GTSNPN, CDR2 SVGIG (reference sequence). CDR3 sequence reads: CAWRPPWEILITEAFF. The CDR3, as DNA: TGTGCCTGGAGGCCTCCTTGGGAGATTTTAATAACCGAAGCTTTCTTT.

This chain connects TRBV10-3 to TRBJ2-3; TRBD1 agrees at 10 bases. After removal of 4 bases from V and 4 bases from J, the junction contained 2 bases not matched to a gene. This CDR3 spans 14 amino acids. CDR1 and CDR2 from the germline V gene are ENHRY and SYGVKD. The CDR3, as DNA: TGTGCCATCAGTGGGGACAGGGGCCCAGATACGCAGTATTTT. The encoded protein is CAISGDRGPDTQYF.

This clone was recorded once. This chain joins TRBV19 and TRBJ2-4, with D possibly TRBD1 on 7 matching bases. Between the trimmed V and J ends, which lost 5 bases and 6 bases, there was a span of 11 bases. Germline-derived CDR1 and CDR2 are LNHDA and SQIVND (reference sequence). The CDR3 covers 13 residues. CDR3 DNA sequence: TGTGCCAGTAGTGCGGGACAGCTAAACATTCAGTACTTC. Its protein is CASSAGQLNIQYF. The full variable domain, with the rest looked up from reference TRBV19 and TRBJ2-4, is DGGITQSPKYLFRKEGQNVTLSCEQNLNHDAMYWYRQDPGQGLRLIYYSQIVNDFQKGDIAEGYSVSREKKESFPLTVTSAQKNPTAFYLCASSAGQLNIQYFGAGTRLSVL.

The chain uses TRBV19 and TRBJ1-2; 7 bases align to TRBD1. Germline trimming cut 6 bases from V and 0 bases from J; bases unmatched to any gene: 4. This CDR3 contains 14 residues. CDR1 and CDR2 from the germline V gene are LNHDA and SQIVND (reference sequence). The CDR3: CASRVTGSNYGYTF. In DNA, the CDR3 is TGTGCCAGTAGAGTGACAGGGTCTAACTATGGCTACACCTTC.

The chain links TRBV6-5 to TRBJ2-5; the D call may be TRBD1 or TRBD2 (5 bases each). The CDR3 spans 13 residues. The germline CDR1 and CDR2 sequences are MNHEY and SVGAGI. Deletions cut 8 bases from V and 5 bases from J, with 15 bases between. The CDR3 protein is CASGGVGWETQYF. The CDR3 region has the DNA TGTGCCAGCGGGGGTGTCGGCTGGGAGACCCAGTACTTC.

The rearrangement uses TRBV30 and TRBJ1-4, with 7 positions matching TRBD1. Germline V gene sequence: CDR1 GTSNPN, CDR2 SVGIG (reference sequence). Unmatched junction bases numbered 4, after V lost 2 bases and J lost 13 bases. CDR3 length: 11 amino acids. The CDR3 DNA reads TGTGCCTGGAGTTGGCAGGGGGTACTGTTTTTT. It codes for CAWSWQGVLFF.

This clone has more than one count but fewer than ten. This rearrangement joins TRBV12-5 to TRBJ2-1, with 8 bases fitting TRBD2. CDR1 LGHNT and CDR2 FRNRAP come from the germline V gene. This CDR3 has 14 amino acids. With 8 bases clipped from V and 9 bases from J, the junction kept 12 bases outside the gene matches. CDR3 region: CASLSGSSRGEQFF. CDR3 in DNA: TGTGCTAGTCTGAGCGGGAGTTCCCGTGGTGAGCAGTTCTTC.

To note about this clone: A much bigger clone sits one base away, suggesting this may be a read error. The sample holds other DNA sequences that translate to the same CDR3. This chain uses TRBV2 with TRBJ1-1; D gene ambiguous. The CDR3 loop spans 11 amino acids. The ends were cut back, 4 bases at V and 3 bases at J, with 3 bases in the middle. From germline, CDR1 is SNHLY and CDR2 FYNNEI. The CDR3 nucleotides read TGTGCCAGCAGTGTAGACACTGAAGCTTTCTTT. Its protein is CASSVDTEAFF. The whole variable domain, remainder taken from reference TRBV2 and TRBJ1-1, is EPEVTQTPSHQVTQMGQEVILRCVPISNHLYFYWYRQILGQKVEFLVSFYNNEISEKSEIFDDQFSVERPDGSNFTLKIRSTKLEDSAMYFCASSVDTEAFFGQGTRLTVV.

The CDR3: CASSLGGSGRNTDTQYF. Written as DNA, the CDR3 is TGTGCCAGCAGCTTAGGAGGTAGCGGGAGGAACACAGATACGCAGTATTTT. The genes are TRBV11-3 and TRBJ2-3; TRBD2 agrees at 10 bases. The germline CDR1 and CDR2 sequences are SGHNT and YENEEA. J was trimmed by 2 bases and V by 1 base; bases with no gene match: 6. The CDR3 contains 17 residues.

This rearrangement joins TRBV27 to TRBJ1-2, with 8 bases that match TRBD1. V lost 6 bases to trimming and J lost 4 bases; unmatched junction nucleotides: 4. Germline-derived CDR1 and CDR2 are MNHEY and SMNVEV (reference sequence). The CDR3 is made up of 13 amino acids. The chain's CDR3 is CASRKDRAYGYTF. DNA of the CDR3: TGTGCCAGCAGAAAGGACAGGGCCTATGGCTACACCTTC.

The chain carries TRBV10-3 and TRBJ2-3; either TRBD1 or TRBD2 may supply D (5 bases each). The CDR3 extends over 16 amino acids. Germline assignment: CDR1 ENHRY and CDR2 SYGVKD. With 3 bases removed from V and 3 bases from J, the gap between germline ends came to 16 bases. Here the CDR3 DNA reads TGTGCCATCAGTGACGCGGCAGGGAGACGGACAGATACGCAGTATTTT. Its protein product is CAISDAAGRRTDTQYF.

The V and J genes are TRBV6-5 and TRBJ2-1; 9 nucleotides match TRBD1. The CDR3 runs to 15 residues. Germline V gives CDR1 MNHEY, CDR2 SVGAGI. After removal of 4 bases from V and 2 bases from J, the junction contained 3 bases not matched to a gene. CDR3 loop: CASSLTGGPYNEQFF. CDR3 nucleotide sequence: TGTGCCAGCAGTTTAACAGGGGGCCCCTACAATGAGCAGTTCTTC.

The genes are TRBV28 and TRBJ2-2; the match to TRBD1 covers 7 bases. CDR1 is MDHEN and CDR2 is SYDVKM in the germline V gene. There are 16 residues in the CDR3. Trimming took 3 bases from V and 4 from J; bases not matched to a gene: 8. The CDR3 reads CASSLRRGHGTGELFF. For the CDR3, the DNA is TGTGCCAGCAGTTTGAGAAGGGGGCATGGCACCGGGGAGCTGTTTTTT.

This clone was observed a few times. The chain combines TRBV6-1 with TRBJ2-2; D is unclear. The CDR3 covers 15 residues. Trimming left V 0 bases short and J 6 bases short, with 11 bases between. Germline loops: CDR1 MNHNS, CDR2 SASEGT. CDR3 bases: TGTGCCAGCAGTGAAGCGCTGGGAACGTCCGGGGAGCTGTTTTTT. It specifies CASSEALGTSGELFF.

The chain combines TRBV7-2 with TRBJ2-4; 12 bases are shared with TRBD2. This CDR3 contains 15 residues. Germline CDR1 is SGHTA and CDR2 is FQGNSA. The V gene end was trimmed by 5 bases and the J gene end by 7 bases; junction bases not matched to a gene: 6. The CDR3 loop is CASSTRLAGDNIQYF. In nucleotides, the CDR3 is TGTGCCAGCAGCACCAGACTAGCGGGAGACAACATTCAGTACTTC. Full variable domain (remainder filled in from reference TRBV7-2 and TRBJ2-4): GAGVSQSPSNKVTEKGKDVELRCDPISGHTALYWYRQSLGQGLEFLIYFQGNSAPDKSGLPSDRFSAERTGGSVSTLTIQRTQQEDSAVYLCASSTRLAGDNIQYFGAGTRLSVL.

The CDR3 protein is CASSPNSMLYEQYF. The CDR3 region has the DNA TGTGCCAGCAGTCCAAACTCGATGCTCTACGAGCAGTACTTC. The rearrangement links TRBV7-2 to TRBJ2-7; D is ambiguous. The CDR3 is made up of 14 amino acids. The V gene's germline CDR1 is SGHTA and CDR2 FQGNSA. Trimming pared 6 bases from V and 3 bases from J, leaving 15 bases between.

The chain combines TRBV29-1 with TRBJ1-3; 8 bases map to TRBD1. CDR3 length: 12 amino acids. Germline values: CDR1 SQVTM, CDR2 ANQGSEA. Trimming cost V 4 bases and J 9 bases; bases outside gene matches: 5. CDR3 sequence (DNA): TGCAGCGTTGCTGACAGGGGAGTCACCATATATTTT. Residues: CSVADRGVTIYF. Looking up the rest from reference TRBV29-1 and TRBJ1-3 gives the full variable domain: SAVISQKPSRDICQRGTSLTIQCQVDSQVTMMFWYRQQPGQSLTLIATANQGSEATYESGFVIDKFPISRPNLTFSTLTVSNMSPEDSSIYLCSVADRGVTIYFGEGSWLTVV.

V usage is TRBV7-2 and J usage is TRBJ1-2; D call uncertain. The germline V gene has CDR1 SGHTA and CDR2 FQGNSA. CDR3 size: 14 residues. V dropped 1 base and J dropped 0 bases, with 6 bases sitting between them. The CDR3 nucleotides read TGTGCCAGCAGCTTAGTTGCGTCTAACTATGGCTACACCTTC. It yields the protein CASSLVASNYGYTF.

Notes on this clone: This same CDR3 is encoded by further DNA sequences in the sample. J is TRBJ1-2 and V is TRBV2, with 9 bases lining up with TRBD1. V trimming: 5 bases; J trimming: 8 bases; junction bases outside the gene matches: 3. The germline CDR1 and CDR2 sequences are SNHLY and FYNNEI. The CDR3 length is 12 residues. CDR3 DNA: TGTGCCAGCAGTAGGGACAGGGCCGGCTACACCTTC. Protein product: CASSRDRAGYTF.

The chain's CDR3 is CAISESEGRNYGYTF. The CDR3 DNA reads TGTGCCATCAGTGAGTCGGAAGGCCGTAACTATGGCTACACCTTC. This chain joins TRBV10-3 and TRBJ1-2; no clear D gene. The CDR3 consists of 15 residues. V lost 0 bases to trimming and J lost 1 base, with 9 bases between them. Germline CDR1 reads ENHRY; CDR2 reads SYGVKD.